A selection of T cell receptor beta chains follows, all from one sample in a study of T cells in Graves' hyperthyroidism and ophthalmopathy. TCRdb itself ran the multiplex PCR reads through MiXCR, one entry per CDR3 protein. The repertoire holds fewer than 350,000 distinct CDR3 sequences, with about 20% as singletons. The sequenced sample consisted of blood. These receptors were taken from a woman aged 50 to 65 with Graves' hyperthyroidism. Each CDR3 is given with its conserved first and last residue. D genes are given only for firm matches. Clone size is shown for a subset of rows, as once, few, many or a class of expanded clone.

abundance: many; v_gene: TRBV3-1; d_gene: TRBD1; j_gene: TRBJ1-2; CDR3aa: CASSDSQGAYGYTF; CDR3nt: TGTGCCAGCAGCGACTCACAGGGGGCCTATGGCTACACCTTC
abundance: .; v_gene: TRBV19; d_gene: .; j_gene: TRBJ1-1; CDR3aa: CASSIVGRGNTEAFF; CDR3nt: TGTGCCAGTAGTATAGTAGGACGGGGGAACACTGAAGCTTTCTTT
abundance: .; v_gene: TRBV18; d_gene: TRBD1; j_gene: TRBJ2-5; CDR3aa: CASSGQGSQETQYF; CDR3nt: TGTGCCAGCTCCGGACAGGGGAGTCAAGAGACCCAGTACTTC
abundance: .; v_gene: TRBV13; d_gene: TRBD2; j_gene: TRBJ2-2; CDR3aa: CASSLAFSGGTELNTGELFF; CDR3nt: TGTGCCAGCAGCTTAGCCTTTAGCGGGGGGACCGAACTGAACACCGGGGAGCTGTTTTTT
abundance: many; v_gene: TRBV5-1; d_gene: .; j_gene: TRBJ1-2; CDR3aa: CASSHDWNYGYTF; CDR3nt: TGCGCCAGCAGCCACGACTGGAACTATGGCTACACCTTC
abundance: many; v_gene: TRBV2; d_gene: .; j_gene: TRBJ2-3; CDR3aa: CASSEALRRAREEDTQYF; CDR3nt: TGTGCCAGCAGTGAAGCGCTTAGAAGGGCCCGCGAGGAAGATACGCAGTATTTT
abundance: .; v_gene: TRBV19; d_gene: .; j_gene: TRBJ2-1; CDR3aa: CASSTPTYYNEQFF; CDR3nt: TGTGCCAGTAGTACCCCCACTTATTACAATGAGCAGTTCTTC
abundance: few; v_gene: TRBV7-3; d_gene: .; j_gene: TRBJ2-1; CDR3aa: CASSLSGTHGEQFF; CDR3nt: TGTGCCAGCAGCTTATCCGGGACCCACGGTGAGCAGTTCTTC
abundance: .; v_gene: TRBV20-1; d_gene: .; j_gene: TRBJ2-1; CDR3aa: CSARDRGASYNEQFF; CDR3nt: TGCAGTGCTAGAGATCGCGGGGCCTCCTACAATGAGCAGTTCTTC
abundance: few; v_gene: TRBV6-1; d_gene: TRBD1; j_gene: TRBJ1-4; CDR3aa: CASTEDRAVYEKLFF; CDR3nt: TGTGCCAGCACGGAAGACAGGGCCGTCTATGAAAAACTGTTTTTT
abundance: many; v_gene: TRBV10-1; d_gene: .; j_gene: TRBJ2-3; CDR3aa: CASSEGGDTQYF; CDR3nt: TGCGCCAGCAGTGAAGGAGGAGATACGCAGTATTTT
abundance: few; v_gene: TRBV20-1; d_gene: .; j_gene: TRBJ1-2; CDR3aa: CSASDTGGFYGYTF; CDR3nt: TGCAGTGCTAGTGATACGGGAGGGTTCTATGGCTACACCTTC
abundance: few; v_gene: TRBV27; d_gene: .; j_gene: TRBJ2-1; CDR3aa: CASSIDSYNEQFF; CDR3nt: TGTGCCAGCAGTATAGACTCCTACAATGAGCAGTTCTTC
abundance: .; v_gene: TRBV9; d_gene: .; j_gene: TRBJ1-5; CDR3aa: CASNKDGTSNQPQHF; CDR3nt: TGTGCCAGCAATAAGGACGGTACTAGCAATCAGCCCCAGCATTTT
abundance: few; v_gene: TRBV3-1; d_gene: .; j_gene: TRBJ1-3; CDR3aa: CASSHFSGYQSSGNTIYF; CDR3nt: TGTGCCAGCAGCCACTTCTCGGGGTATCAATCCTCTGGAAACACCATATATTTT
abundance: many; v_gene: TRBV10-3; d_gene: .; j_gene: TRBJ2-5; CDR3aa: CAISDPVGLETSETQYF; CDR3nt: TGTGCCATCAGTGACCCGGTGGGACTGGAGACCTCAGAGACCCAGTACTTC
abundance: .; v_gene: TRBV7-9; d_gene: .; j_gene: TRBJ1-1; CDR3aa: CASTPDLLGAFF; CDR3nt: TGTGCCAGCACCCCGGACCTTCTGGGAGCTTTCTTT
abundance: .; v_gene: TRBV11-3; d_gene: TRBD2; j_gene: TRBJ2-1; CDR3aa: CASSLGFGGDEQFF; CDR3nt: TGTGCCAGCAGCTTAGGATTCGGGGGGGATGAGCAGTTCTTC
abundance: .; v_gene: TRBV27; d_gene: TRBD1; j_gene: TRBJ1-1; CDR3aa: CASRLRLQGRTEAFF; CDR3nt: TGTGCCAGCAGATTGAGACTACAGGGGAGGACTGAAGCTTTCTTT
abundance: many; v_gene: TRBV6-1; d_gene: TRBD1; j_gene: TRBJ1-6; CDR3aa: CASSEGRAGGYSPLHF; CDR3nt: TGTGCCAGCAGTGAGGGACGGGCAGGGGGCTACTCACCCCTCCACTTT
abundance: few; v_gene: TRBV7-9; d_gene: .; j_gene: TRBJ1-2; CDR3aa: CASSADFGYTF; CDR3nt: TGTGCCAGCAGCGCAGACTTTGGCTACACCTTC
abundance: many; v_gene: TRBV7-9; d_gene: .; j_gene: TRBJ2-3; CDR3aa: CASSLGGGRDTQYF; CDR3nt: TGTGCCAGCAGCTTAGGTGGGGGGAGAGATACGCAGTATTTT
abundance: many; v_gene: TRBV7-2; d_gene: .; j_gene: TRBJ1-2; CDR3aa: CASSAETNYGYTF; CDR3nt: TGTGCCAGCAGCGCAGAAACAAACTATGGCTACACCTTC
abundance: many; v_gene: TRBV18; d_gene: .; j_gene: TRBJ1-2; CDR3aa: CASSPPQGDGYTF; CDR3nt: TGTGCCAGCTCACCACCCCAGGGTGATGGCTACACCTTC
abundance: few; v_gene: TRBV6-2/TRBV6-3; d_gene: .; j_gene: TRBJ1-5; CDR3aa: CASSYFVGPTSNQPQHF; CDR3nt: TGTGCCAGCAGTTACTTTGTTGGACCGACTAGCAATCAGCCCCAGCATTTT
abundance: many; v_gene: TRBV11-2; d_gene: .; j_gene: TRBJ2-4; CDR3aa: CASSLSSNIQYF; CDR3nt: TGTGCCAGCAGCCTTAGTTCGAACATTCAGTACTTC
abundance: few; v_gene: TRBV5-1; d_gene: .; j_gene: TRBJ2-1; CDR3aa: CASSPGEGARSSEQFF; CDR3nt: TGCGCCAGCAGCCCGGGGGAGGGGGCGCGATCAAGTGAGCAGTTCTTC
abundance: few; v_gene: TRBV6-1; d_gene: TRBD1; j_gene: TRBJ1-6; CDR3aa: CASTEGQENSPLHF; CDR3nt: TGTGCCAGCACCGAGGGACAGGAAAATTCACCCCTCCACTTT
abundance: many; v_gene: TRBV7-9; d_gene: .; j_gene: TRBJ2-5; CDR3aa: CASSFDQGRETQYF; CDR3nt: TGTGCCAGCAGCTTTGATCAGGGGAGGGAGACCCAGTACTTC
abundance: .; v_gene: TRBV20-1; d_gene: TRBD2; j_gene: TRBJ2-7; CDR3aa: CSARDRRSSGGRPYEQYF; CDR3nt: TGCAGTGCTAGAGATCGGAGGAGTAGCGGGGGACGCCCCTACGAGCAGTACTTC
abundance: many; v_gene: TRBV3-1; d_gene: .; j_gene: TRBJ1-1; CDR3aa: CASSQHTMNTEAFF; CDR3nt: TGTGCCAGCAGCCAACACACCATGAACACTGAAGCTTTCTTT
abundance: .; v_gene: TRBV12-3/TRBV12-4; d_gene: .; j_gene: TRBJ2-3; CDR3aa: CASSFLPIQYSTDTQYF; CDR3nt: TGTGCCAGCAGTTTTCTCCCCATCCAATATAGCACAGATACGCAGTATTTT
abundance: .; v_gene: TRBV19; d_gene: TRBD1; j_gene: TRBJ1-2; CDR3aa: CASSTLPGQLNYGYTF; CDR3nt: TGTGCCAGTAGTACCCTCCCGGGACAGCTAAACTATGGCTACACCTTC
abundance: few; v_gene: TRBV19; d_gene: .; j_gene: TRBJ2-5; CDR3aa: CAAGYQETQYF; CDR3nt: TGTGCCGCGGGGTATCAAGAGACCCAGTACTTC
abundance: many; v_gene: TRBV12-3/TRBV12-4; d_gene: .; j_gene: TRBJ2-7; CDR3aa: CASSFKSYEQYF; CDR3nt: TGTGCCAGCAGTTTTAAATCCTACGAGCAGTACTTC
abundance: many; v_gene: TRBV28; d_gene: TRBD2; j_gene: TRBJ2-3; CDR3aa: CASSFGAGGPGTDTQYF; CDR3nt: TGTGCCAGCAGTTTCGGAGCGGGAGGGCCTGGCACAGATACGCAGTATTTT
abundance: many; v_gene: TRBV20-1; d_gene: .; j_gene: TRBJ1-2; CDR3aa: CSASLGGHGNYGYTF; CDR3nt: TGCAGTGCTAGTCTCGGAGGTCACGGGAACTATGGCTACACCTTC
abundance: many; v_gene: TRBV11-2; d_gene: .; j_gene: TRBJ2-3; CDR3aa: CASSFQGYPSTDTQYF; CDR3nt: TGTGCCAGCAGCTTCCAGGGGTACCCGAGCACAGATACGCAGTATTTT
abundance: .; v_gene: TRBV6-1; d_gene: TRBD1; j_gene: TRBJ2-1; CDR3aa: CASNPGGSTEQFF; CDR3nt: TGTGCCAGCAATCCAGGGGGTTCCACTGAGCAGTTCTTC
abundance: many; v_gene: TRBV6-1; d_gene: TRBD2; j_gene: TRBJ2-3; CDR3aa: CASRGGGRGPSTDTQYF; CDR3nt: TGTGCCAGCAGAGGCGGCGGGAGGGGGCCTAGCACAGATACGCAGTATTTT
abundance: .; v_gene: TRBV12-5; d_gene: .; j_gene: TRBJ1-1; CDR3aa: CASNDGYTEAFF; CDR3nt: TGTGCTAGTAATGACGGTTACACTGAAGCTTTCTTT
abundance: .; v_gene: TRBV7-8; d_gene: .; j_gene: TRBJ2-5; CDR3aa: CASSLEMRETQYF; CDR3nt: TGTGCCAGCAGCTTAGAAATGCGAGAGACCCAGTACTTC
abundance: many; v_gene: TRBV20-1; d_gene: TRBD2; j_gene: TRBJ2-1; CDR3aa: CSASVPAGVSYNEQFF; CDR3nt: TGCAGTGCGTCCGTCCCAGCGGGAGTATCCTACAATGAGCAGTTCTTC
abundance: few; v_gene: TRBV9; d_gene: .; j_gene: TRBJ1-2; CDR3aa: CASSAEISPLSGYTF; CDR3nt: TGTGCCAGCAGCGCCGAGATATCCCCCCTCTCCGGCTACACCTTC
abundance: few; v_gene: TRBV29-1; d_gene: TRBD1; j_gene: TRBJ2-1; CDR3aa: CSVLLTGSDEQFF; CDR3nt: TGCAGCGTACTTCTGACAGGGAGCGATGAGCAGTTCTTC